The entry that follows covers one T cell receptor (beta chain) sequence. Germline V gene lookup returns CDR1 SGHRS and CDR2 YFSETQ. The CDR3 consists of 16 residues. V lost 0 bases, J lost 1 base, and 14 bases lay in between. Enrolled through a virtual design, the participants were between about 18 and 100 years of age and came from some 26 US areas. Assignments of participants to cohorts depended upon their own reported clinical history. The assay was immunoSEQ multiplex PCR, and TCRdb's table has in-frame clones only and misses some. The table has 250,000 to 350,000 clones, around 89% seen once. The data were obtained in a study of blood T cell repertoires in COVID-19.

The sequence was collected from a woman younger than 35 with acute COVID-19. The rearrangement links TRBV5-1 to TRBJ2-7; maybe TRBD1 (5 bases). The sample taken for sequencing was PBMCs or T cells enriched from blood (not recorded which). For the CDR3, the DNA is TGCGCCAGCAGCTTGGGGGGTGGGGCGGTTTCCTACGAGCAGTACTTC. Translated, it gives CASSLGGGAVSYEQYF.